A single sample is the source of the 22 T cell receptor beta chains below, sequenced in a study of cytomegalovirus exposure and HLA in healthy donors. It was with 60 Vbeta and 13 Jbeta primers that the PCR ran. TCRdb's copy holds only in-frame clones and misses some; the assay was immunoSEQ multiplex PCR. This table has more than 140,000 clones, approximately 82% appearing once. The material sequenced was PBMCs. These receptors all come from a middle-aged woman in good health and CMV-seronegative.

The chain is built from TRBV10-2 and TRBJ2-7, with 9 bases that match TRBD2. Germline assignment: CDR1 WSHSY and CDR2 SAAADI. With V trimmed by 6 bases and J by 6 bases, 9 bases remained unmatched. The CDR3 consists of 14 residues. The CDR3, as DNA: TGCGCCAGCAGGGGACTAGCCCGAAACGGCGAGCAGTACTTC. This codes for CASRGLARNGEQYF.

In its sample, this clone was seen a few times. This chain uses TRBV27 with TRBJ2-7; 7 bases are shared with TRBD2. V shed 2 bases and J 1 base; nucleotides not matched to a gene: 8. In germline, CDR1 is MNHEY, CDR2 SMNVEV (reference sequence). This CDR3 contains 16 residues. Here the CDR3 reads CASSLRAASGSYEQYF. The CDR3 coding sequence is TGTGCCAGCAGTTTACGCGCGGCTAGCGGTTCCTACGAGCAGTACTTC.

The rearrangement links TRBV19 to TRBJ1-5; 9 bases are a match to TRBD1. The CDR3 totals 14 residues. Per the germline V gene, CDR1 is LNHDA and CDR2 is SQIVND (reference sequence). After removal of 6 bases from V and 9 bases from J, the junction contained 9 bases not matched to a gene. CDR3 in amino acids: CASRPGQGKWPQHF. The CDR3 DNA is TGTGCCAGTAGGCCGGGACAGGGCAAATGGCCCCAGCATTTT.

V and J are TRBV13 and TRBJ1-1; TRBD1 matches 7 bases. The V gene end was trimmed by 7 bases and the J gene end by 1 base; junction bases not matched to a gene: 15. This CDR3 contains 17 residues. CDR1 and CDR2 (germline): PRHDT, FYEKMQ (reference sequence). The CDR3 nucleotides read TGTGCCAGCAACGAAATCAAGGGGGCAGGGTCGAACACTGAAGCTTTCTTT. Translated, it gives CASNEIKGAGSNTEAFF.

V gene TRBV4-3 combines with J gene TRBJ1-5; maybe TRBD1 (6 bases). The CDR3 sequence is 15 residues long. V lost 0 bases to trimming and J lost 4 bases, with 10 bases between them. CDR1 and CDR2 (germline): LGHNA, YSLEER. The CDR3 sequence is CASSQDGQQNQPQHF. For the CDR3, the DNA is TGCGCCAGCAGCCAAGATGGACAGCAGAATCAGCCCCAGCATTTT.

V gene TRBV27 combines with J gene TRBJ2-7; no definite D call. The V and J ends lost 4 bases and 11 bases respectively, with 12 bases between them. The CDR3 extends over 11 amino acids. CDR1 and CDR2 (germline): MNHEY, SMNVEV (reference sequence). As DNA, the CDR3 is TGTGCCAGCAGTTCCCCCTGGCAGGAGTACTTC. Residues: CASSSPWQEYF.

The chain links TRBV7-3 to TRBJ2-7; the match to TRBD1 covers 9 bases. The CDR3 length is 15 residues. Trimming cost V 5 bases and J 3 bases; bases outside gene matches: 8. Looked up from germline, CDR1 is SGHTA and CDR2 is FQGTGA. The CDR3 reads CASSRTGTGFYEQYF. The CDR3 DNA sequence: TGTGCCAGCAGCAGGACCGGGACAGGGTTCTACGAGCAGTACTTC.

The chain employs TRBV29-1 and TRBJ1-1, with a possible D match to TRBD1 (5 bases). The CDR3 extends over 13 amino acids. Germline CDR1 and CDR2: SQVTM and ANQGSEA. V was clipped by 4 bases and J by 5 bases, with 14 bases between them. The CDR3 here is CSVVPVGGTEAFF. CDR3 DNA sequence: TGCAGCGTTGTTCCAGTCGGGGGGACTGAAGCTTTCTTT.

This rearrangement joins TRBV4-1 to TRBJ1-4; a possible D gene is TRBD1 (5 bases). The CDR3 has 15 amino acids. Germline loops: CDR1 MGHRA, CDR2 YSYEKL. Trimming removed 0 bases from V and 4 bases from J, with 9 bases in between. CDR3 loop: CASSQEWGLNEKLFF. DNA of the CDR3: TGCGCCAGCAGCCAAGAGTGGGGCCTTAATGAAAAACTGTTTTTT.

This clone was seen more than once but under ten times. The chain is built from TRBV27 and TRBJ1-5; 10 bases align to TRBD1. V lost 2 bases and J lost 6; bases outside the gene matches: 1. The CDR3 is 14 residues long. Germline V gives CDR1 MNHEY, CDR2 SMNVEV (reference sequence). CDR3 protein: CASSLGDRGQPQHF. The CDR3 nucleotides are TGTGCCAGCAGTTTAGGGGACAGGGGTCAGCCCCAGCATTTT.

The chain carries TRBV11-3 and TRBJ2-1; D is possibly TRBD2 (6 bases). The germline CDR1 and CDR2 sequences are SGHNT and YENEEA. The CDR3 has 14 amino acids. The V end lost 3 bases, the J end lost 5 bases, and 11 bases lay between the germline ends. This CDR3 reads CASSFGTDNNEQFF. CDR3 nucleotides: TGTGCCAGCAGCTTTGGGACTGATAACAATGAGCAGTTCTTC.

This clone has only a few counts. The chain couples TRBV4-1 to TRBJ1-1, with D uncertain. Per the germline V gene, CDR1 is MGHRA and CDR2 is YSYEKL. With 2 bases removed from V and 6 bases from J, the gap between germline ends came to 19 bases. The CDR3 loop spans 16 amino acids. The chain's CDR3 is CASSQKPSGVAAEAFF. For the CDR3, the DNA is TGCGCCAGCAGCCAAAAACCCTCGGGTGTGGCAGCTGAAGCTTTCTTT.

The rearrangement links TRBV19 to TRBJ2-4, with D possibly TRBD1 on 5 matching bases. Per germline, CDR1 LNHDA and CDR2 SQIVND (reference sequence). The CDR3 consists of 14 residues. The V and J ends lost 5 bases and 9 bases respectively, with 17 bases between them. The DNA for the CDR3 is TGTGCCAGTAGTCCAGGACAAGAGACTGGCATTCAGTACTTC. It specifies CASSPGQETGIQYF.

The chain recombines TRBV18 with TRBJ2-3; 9 bases map to TRBD2. The CDR3 has 16 amino acids. The germline V gene encodes CDR1 KGHSH and CDR2 LQKENI. V shed 6 bases, J shed 5 bases, and the junction held 12 bases outside the gene matches. Here the CDR3 DNA reads TGTGCCAGCTCCCCCGCGGCTAGCGGGATGGGAGATACGCAGTATTTT. It yields the protein CASSPAASGMGDTQYF.

Here the CDR3 reads CASSSTGFNYGYTF. DNA of the CDR3: TGTGCCAGCAGTTCGACAGGGTTTAACTATGGCTACACCTTC. The chain uses TRBV27 and TRBJ1-2; 7 bases are shared with TRBD1. The CDR3 contains 14 residues. V shed 4 bases, J shed 1 base, and the junction held 3 bases outside the gene matches. Looked up from germline, CDR1 is MNHEY and CDR2 is SMNVEV (reference sequence).

The rearrangement uses TRBV6-6 and TRBJ2-1; 8 nucleotides agree with TRBD2. CDR3 size: 13 residues. The J segment lost 3 bases and the V segment lost 6 bases, leaving 1 base of the junction unmatched. Germline V CDR1 and CDR2: MNHNY, SVGAGI (reference sequence). CDR3 sequence reads: CASRSGSYNEQFF. The CDR3 region has the DNA TGTGCCAGCAGAAGCGGGAGCTACAATGAGCAGTTCTTC.

This clone occurred a few times. The V gene is TRBV27, the J gene TRBJ1-5, with D perhaps matching TRBD1 (5 bases). This CDR3 has 15 amino acids. Per germline, CDR1 MNHEY and CDR2 SMNVEV (reference sequence). Trimming shortened V by 5 bases and J by 5 bases, and 16 bases separated the two germline ends. As DNA, the CDR3 is TGTGCCAGCAGTACATCCCGGGGGACCCATCAGCCCCAGCATTTT. Translated: CASSTSRGTHQPQHF.

The gene calls are TRBV5-4 and TRBJ2-7, with 14 bases lining up with TRBD2. The V segment lost 4 bases and the J segment 2 bases; nucleotides outside the gene matches: 5. CDR3 length equals 16 residues. The germline V gene encodes CDR1 SGHNT and CDR2 YYREEE (reference sequence). CDR3 sequence reads: CASSPPTSGRAYEQYF. CDR3 coding DNA: TGTGCCAGCAGCCCGCCGACTAGCGGGAGGGCCTACGAGCAGTACTTC.

The chain has TRBV5-4 and TRBJ2-1, with 7 bases matching TRBD1. The CDR3 covers 15 residues. J gave up 2 bases and V 4 bases, and 6 bases lay outside the gene matches. The germline gives CDR1 SGHNT, CDR2 YYREEE (reference sequence). The CDR3 bases are TGTGCCAGCAGCGCAAGCACAGGGGCCTACAATGAGCAGTTCTTC. Protein: CASSASTGAYNEQFF.

CDR3: CASRLQFSGANVLTF. For the CDR3, the DNA is TGTGCCAGCAGGTTACAGTTCTCTGGGGCCAACGTCCTGACTTTC. The chain combines TRBV27 with TRBJ2-6; D uncertain. V lost 6 bases and J lost 0, with 9 bases in between. This CDR3 spans 15 amino acids. From germline, CDR1 is MNHEY and CDR2 SMNVEV (reference sequence).

The genes are TRBV4-2 and TRBJ2-3; D gene unclear. Germline V gene sequence: CDR1 LGHNA, CDR2 YNFKEQ. This CDR3 is 16 amino acids long. V lost 0 bases and J 2 bases, leaving 12 bases between the germline ends. CDR3 DNA: TGTGCCAGCAGCCAAGATCGTGAGCCCCCCACAGATACGCAGTATTTT. This translates into CASSQDREPPTDTQYF.

With regard to this clone: A read error may produce the germline difference seen at one junction end. J is TRBJ1-1 and V is TRBV7-9, with 11 bases that match TRBD1. The CDR3 is 17 residues long. Per germline, CDR1 SEHNR and CDR2 FQNEAQ (reference sequence). The CDR3 sequence: CTSSSPTGQGGNTEAFF. The DNA of the CDR3 is TGTACCAGCAGCTCGCCAACGGGACAGGGGGGGAACACTGAAGCTTTCTTT.